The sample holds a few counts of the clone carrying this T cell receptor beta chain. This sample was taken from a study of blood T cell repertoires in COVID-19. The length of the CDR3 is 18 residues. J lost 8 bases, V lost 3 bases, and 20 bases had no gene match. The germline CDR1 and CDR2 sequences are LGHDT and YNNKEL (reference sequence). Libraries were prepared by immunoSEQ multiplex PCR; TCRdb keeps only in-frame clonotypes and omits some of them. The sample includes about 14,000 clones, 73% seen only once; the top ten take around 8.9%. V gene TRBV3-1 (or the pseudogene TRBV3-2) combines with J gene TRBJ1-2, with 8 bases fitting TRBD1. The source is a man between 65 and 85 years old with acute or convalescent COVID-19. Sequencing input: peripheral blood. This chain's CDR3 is CASSHEMGQVDELCGYTF. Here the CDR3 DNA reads TGTGCCAGCAGCCATGAGATGGGACAGGTGGACGAACTATGCGGCTACACCTTC.